This T cell receptor beta chain is from a study of T cells in Graves' hyperthyroidism and ophthalmopathy. Regions amplified from RNA transcripts were the TCR beta CDR3 regions. Carried out on the TCR CDR3, a first-round RT-PCR used the HTBI primer set. TCRdb ran MiXCR on the multiplex PCR reads and lists one entry per CDR3 protein. The repertoire has about 560,000 distinct CDR3 sequences, 14% of them found once; the top ten carry approximately 15%. The CDR3 sequence is 17 residues long. J lost 6 bases, V lost 0 bases, and 8 bases had no gene match. In germline, CDR1 is LGHDT, CDR2 YNNKEL (reference sequence). This clonotype was seen at least ten times. Antigen specificity is unknown. Study-wide results and caveats: Most thyroid clonotypes that were expanded above 0.001 also turned up in blood.

From approximately 9.5 ml of fresh peripheral blood, PBMCs were isolated. The J gene is TRBJ2-1, the V gene TRBV3-1; TRBD2 matches at 10 bases. The sequenced material came from blood. The sequence came from a woman aged 40 to 49 with Graves' hyperthyroidism. CDR3: CASSQDPGTSVGNEQFF. Written as DNA, the CDR3 is TGTGCCAGCAGCCAAGACCCCGGGACTAGCGTCGGCAATGAGCAGTTCTTC.